The 15 T cell receptor beta chains in this list originate from one sample, sequenced in a study of blood T cell repertoires in COVID-19. Only in-frame clones appear in the TCRdb table, and some are missing; sequencing was by immunoSEQ multiplex PCR. This sample has approximately 220,000 clones, with about 82% found just once. The specimen was peripheral blood. These receptors were collected from an elderly woman with acute or convalescent COVID-19.

This chain joins TRBV7-9 and TRBJ1-2; 9 bases line up with TRBD1. This CDR3 comprises 13 residues. V dropped 5 bases and J dropped 8; count of bases not matched to a gene: 6. Germline V gives CDR1 SEHNR, CDR2 FQNEAQ (reference sequence). The CDR3 reads CASSVGQGAGYTF. The CDR3, as DNA: TGTGCCAGCAGCGTGGGACAGGGAGCCGGCTACACCTTC.

This chain joins TRBV7-6 and TRBJ2-1; 12 positions match TRBD2. CDR1 SGHVS and CDR2 FNYEAQ come from the germline V gene. V lost 4 bases, J lost 4 bases, and 5 bases stayed unmatched. CDR3 length equals 16 residues. This chain's CDR3 is CASSSRLAGVYNEQFF. CDR3 in DNA: TGTGCCAGCAGCTCCCGACTAGCGGGGGTTTACAATGAGCAGTTCTTC. Based on the CDR3 plus reference TRBV7-6 and TRBJ2-1, the full variable domain is GAGVSQSPRYKVTKRGQDVALRCDPISGHVSLYWYRQALGQGPEFLTYFNYEAQQDKSGLPNDRFSAERPEGSISTLTIQRTEQRDSAMYRCASSSRLAGVYNEQFFGPGTRLTVL.

Remarks on this clone: One end of the junction fails to match germline, which may point to a read error. V is TRBV5-1 and J is TRBJ1-2; 7 bases align to TRBD1. This CDR3 spans 16 amino acids. CDR1 SGHRS and CDR2 YFSETQ come from the germline V gene. The CDR3 protein is CASSLEGTAFNYGYTF. The CDR3 bases are TGCGCCAGCAGTTTGGAAGGGACAGCTTTTAACTATGGCTACACCTTC.

J is TRBJ2-5 and V is TRBV27, with D possibly matching TRBD2 (7 bases). This CDR3 comprises 14 residues. The V end lost 6 bases, the J end lost 5 bases, and 16 bases lay between the germline ends. CDR1 MNHEY and CDR2 SMNVEV come from the germline V gene (reference sequence). The DNA of the CDR3 is TGTGCCAGCAGGAAGGCGGGGGCTGTGGAGACCCAGTACTTC. It specifies CASRKAGAVETQYF.

The genes are TRBV5-6 and TRBJ2-2; the match to TRBD1 covers 7 bases. V shed 4 bases, J shed 2 bases, and the junction held 8 bases outside the gene matches. There are 16 residues in the CDR3. The germline V gene encodes CDR1 SGHDT and CDR2 YYEEEE. This CDR3 reads CASSIGTAGNTGELFF. DNA for the CDR3: TGTGCCAGCAGCATCGGGACAGCCGGCAACACCGGGGAGCTGTTTTTT. Filled out from reference TRBV5-6 and TRBJ2-2, the complete variable domain reads DAGVTQSPTHLIKTRGQQVTLRCSPKSGHDTVSWYQQALGQGPQFIFQYYEEEERQRGNFPDRFSGHQFPNYSSELNVNALLLGDSALYLCASSIGTAGNTGELFFGEGSRLTVL.

The chain combines TRBV27 with TRBJ1-4; the match to TRBD1 covers 11 bases. V was clipped by 5 bases and J by 5 bases; unmatched bases: 4. This CDR3 is built from 15 residues. Germline V gene data show CDR1 as MNHEY and CDR2 as SMNVEV (reference sequence). CDR3 nucleotides: TGTGCCAGCAGTCTGGGACAGGGGGGGAATGAAAAACTGTTTTTT. Its protein is CASSLGQGGNEKLFF. Based on the CDR3 plus reference TRBV27 and TRBJ1-4, the full variable domain is EAQVTQNPRYLITVTGKKLTVTCSQNMNHEYMSWYRQDPGLGLRQIYYSMNVEVTDKGDVPEGYKVSRKEKRNFPLILESPSPNQTSLYFCASSLGQGGNEKLFFGSGTQLSVL.

This chain links TRBV2 with TRBJ1-2, with D unresolved. Germline values: CDR1 SNHLY, CDR2 FYNNEI. V shed 6 bases and J shed 8 bases, with 13 bases lying between them. The CDR3 loop spans 12 amino acids. The CDR3 loop is CASRSTEEGYTF. The DNA for the CDR3 is TGTGCCAGCAGATCGACCGAGGAGGGCTACACCTTC.

The V and J genes are TRBV5-4 and TRBJ2-5; the match to TRBD2 covers 8 bases. V lost 3 bases and J lost 5; bases outside the gene matches: 9. The CDR3 is made up of 15 amino acids. Germline V lookup: CDR1 SGHNT, CDR2 YYREEE (reference sequence). The CDR3 DNA reads TGTGCCAGCAGCTCCAGGAGCGGGAGAACTGAGACCCAGTACTTC. Protein product: CASSSRSGRTETQYF.

V gene TRBV21-1 combines with J gene TRBJ2-7; TRBD1 reflects the table's D call only, with no check against the DNA. TRBV21-1 is reported as a pseudogene. This CDR3 spans 19 amino acids. DNA for the CDR3: TGTGCCAGCACCCCGCGGGACAGGAGGGCAAAACATGTGGGGTACGAGCAGTACTTC. Translation: CASTPRDRRAKHVGYEQYF.

The chain has TRBV19 and TRBJ1-2; 7 bases match TRBD1. The germline gives CDR1 LNHDA, CDR2 SQIVND (reference sequence). This CDR3 comprises 15 residues. V lost 8 bases and J lost 8; bases outside the gene matches: 17. CDR3 sequence reads: CASAEGQARQGGYTF. The CDR3 DNA is TGTGCCAGTGCAGAAGGACAGGCGAGACAGGGAGGCTACACCTTC.

The chain couples TRBV11-2 to TRBJ2-3, with D maybe TRBD1 (6 bases). Per germline, CDR1 SGHAT and CDR2 FQNNGV. The CDR3 covers 13 residues. The V end lost 5 bases, the J end lost 8 bases, and 14 bases lay between the germline ends. DNA for the CDR3: TGTGCCAGCAGCCAGGGAGCAGGGGCTACGCAGTATTTT. Translating gives CASSQGAGATQYF.

The chain uses TRBV11-3 and TRBJ2-7, with 9 bases aligning to TRBD1. The CDR3 extends over 14 amino acids. CDR1 is SGHNT and CDR2 is YENEEA in the germline V gene. V lost 3 bases to trimming and J lost 4 bases; unmatched junction nucleotides: 4. The DNA for the CDR3 is TGTGCCAGCAGCTTGGGGACAGGGCCATACGAGCAGTACTTC. Protein: CASSLGTGPYEQYF.

The rearrangement links TRBV6-5 to TRBJ2-4, with D possibly matching TRBD1 (5 bases). CDR1 and CDR2 from the germline V gene are MNHEY and SVGAGI. Trimming removed 7 bases at V and 6 bases at J, with 13 bases between. The CDR3 extends over 13 amino acids. CDR3 sequence (DNA): TGTGCCAGCACCCTCTCAGGGCCAAACATTCAGTACTTC. Protein: CASTLSGPNIQYF.

The rearrangement links TRBV7-2 to TRBJ2-3; 8 nucleotides align to TRBD2. Germline V CDR1 and CDR2: SGHTA, FQGNSA. The ends lost 3 bases at V and 0 bases at J; junction bases unmatched: 2. The CDR3 totals 15 residues. CDR3 loop: CASSLRGDSTDTQYF. CDR3 in DNA: TGTGCCAGCAGCTTGCGGGGGGATAGCACAGATACGCAGTATTTT.

J is TRBJ2-1 and V is TRBV27; TRBD2 is a possible D gene (6 bases). Germline assignment: CDR1 MNHEY and CDR2 SMNVEV (reference sequence). This CDR3 is 15 amino acids long. V lost 4 bases, J lost 6 bases, and 16 bases lay in between. The CDR3 DNA sequence: TGTGCCAGCAGTTCGTACGGGACTCCAGGCAATGAGCAGTTCTTC. Encoded protein: CASSSYGTPGNEQFF.